Sequencing of this TCR beta chain was carried out in a study of blood T cell repertoires in COVID-19. The overall study: Spain, Italy and the United States supplied samples that represented acute and convalescent COVID-19.

In the authors' methods: Estimation of nucleated cell counts relied on the amplification of reference gene primers. Generated by immunoSEQ multiplex PCR, the TCRdb table keeps only in-frame clones and is missing some. For V, J and clone size, that table is used; D and trimming come from the DNA. The table lists approximately 400,000 clones, about 80% of them singletons, with under 1.2% in the top ten. The sequenced sample consisted of peripheral blood. The TCR was taken from a human donor with acute or convalescent COVID-19. The donor label of this sample is uncertain.

The CDR3, as DNA: TGTGCCAGCAGCGCGCGAGGGAACTACAATGAGCAGTTCTTC. This translates into CASSARGNYNEQFF. This rearrangement joins TRBV11-2 to TRBJ2-1; tentative D call: TRBD2 (5 bases). Germline V CDR1 and CDR2: SGHAT, FQNNGV. The V and J ends lost 5 bases and 3 bases respectively, with 11 bases between them. The CDR3 totals 14 residues.